This T cell receptor beta chain was profiled in a study of blood T cell repertoires in COVID-19. Authors' data handling: Scientists estimated how many nucleated cells there were by amplifying reference gene primers. Sequencing was performed with immunoSEQ multiplex PCR; in TCRdb, only in-frame clones are kept and a portion is missing. D and trimming were read from the DNA, whereas the V and J calls and clone size are those reported in that table. The sample has some 80,000 clones, around 88% seen once. V lost 2 bases to trimming and J lost 2 bases, with 7 bases between them. The CDR3 spans 13 residues. CDR1 MDHEN and CDR2 SYDVKM come from the germline V gene.

The sequenced material came from peripheral blood. The genes are TRBV28 and TRBJ2-7; possible D gene TRBD2, 6 bases. This TCR was recovered from a human donor in a cohort sampled during active COVID-19. The CDR3 nucleotides are TGTGCCAGCAGTTTAGCGGGGACCTACGAGCAGTACTTC. Translated, it gives CASSLAGTYEQYF.